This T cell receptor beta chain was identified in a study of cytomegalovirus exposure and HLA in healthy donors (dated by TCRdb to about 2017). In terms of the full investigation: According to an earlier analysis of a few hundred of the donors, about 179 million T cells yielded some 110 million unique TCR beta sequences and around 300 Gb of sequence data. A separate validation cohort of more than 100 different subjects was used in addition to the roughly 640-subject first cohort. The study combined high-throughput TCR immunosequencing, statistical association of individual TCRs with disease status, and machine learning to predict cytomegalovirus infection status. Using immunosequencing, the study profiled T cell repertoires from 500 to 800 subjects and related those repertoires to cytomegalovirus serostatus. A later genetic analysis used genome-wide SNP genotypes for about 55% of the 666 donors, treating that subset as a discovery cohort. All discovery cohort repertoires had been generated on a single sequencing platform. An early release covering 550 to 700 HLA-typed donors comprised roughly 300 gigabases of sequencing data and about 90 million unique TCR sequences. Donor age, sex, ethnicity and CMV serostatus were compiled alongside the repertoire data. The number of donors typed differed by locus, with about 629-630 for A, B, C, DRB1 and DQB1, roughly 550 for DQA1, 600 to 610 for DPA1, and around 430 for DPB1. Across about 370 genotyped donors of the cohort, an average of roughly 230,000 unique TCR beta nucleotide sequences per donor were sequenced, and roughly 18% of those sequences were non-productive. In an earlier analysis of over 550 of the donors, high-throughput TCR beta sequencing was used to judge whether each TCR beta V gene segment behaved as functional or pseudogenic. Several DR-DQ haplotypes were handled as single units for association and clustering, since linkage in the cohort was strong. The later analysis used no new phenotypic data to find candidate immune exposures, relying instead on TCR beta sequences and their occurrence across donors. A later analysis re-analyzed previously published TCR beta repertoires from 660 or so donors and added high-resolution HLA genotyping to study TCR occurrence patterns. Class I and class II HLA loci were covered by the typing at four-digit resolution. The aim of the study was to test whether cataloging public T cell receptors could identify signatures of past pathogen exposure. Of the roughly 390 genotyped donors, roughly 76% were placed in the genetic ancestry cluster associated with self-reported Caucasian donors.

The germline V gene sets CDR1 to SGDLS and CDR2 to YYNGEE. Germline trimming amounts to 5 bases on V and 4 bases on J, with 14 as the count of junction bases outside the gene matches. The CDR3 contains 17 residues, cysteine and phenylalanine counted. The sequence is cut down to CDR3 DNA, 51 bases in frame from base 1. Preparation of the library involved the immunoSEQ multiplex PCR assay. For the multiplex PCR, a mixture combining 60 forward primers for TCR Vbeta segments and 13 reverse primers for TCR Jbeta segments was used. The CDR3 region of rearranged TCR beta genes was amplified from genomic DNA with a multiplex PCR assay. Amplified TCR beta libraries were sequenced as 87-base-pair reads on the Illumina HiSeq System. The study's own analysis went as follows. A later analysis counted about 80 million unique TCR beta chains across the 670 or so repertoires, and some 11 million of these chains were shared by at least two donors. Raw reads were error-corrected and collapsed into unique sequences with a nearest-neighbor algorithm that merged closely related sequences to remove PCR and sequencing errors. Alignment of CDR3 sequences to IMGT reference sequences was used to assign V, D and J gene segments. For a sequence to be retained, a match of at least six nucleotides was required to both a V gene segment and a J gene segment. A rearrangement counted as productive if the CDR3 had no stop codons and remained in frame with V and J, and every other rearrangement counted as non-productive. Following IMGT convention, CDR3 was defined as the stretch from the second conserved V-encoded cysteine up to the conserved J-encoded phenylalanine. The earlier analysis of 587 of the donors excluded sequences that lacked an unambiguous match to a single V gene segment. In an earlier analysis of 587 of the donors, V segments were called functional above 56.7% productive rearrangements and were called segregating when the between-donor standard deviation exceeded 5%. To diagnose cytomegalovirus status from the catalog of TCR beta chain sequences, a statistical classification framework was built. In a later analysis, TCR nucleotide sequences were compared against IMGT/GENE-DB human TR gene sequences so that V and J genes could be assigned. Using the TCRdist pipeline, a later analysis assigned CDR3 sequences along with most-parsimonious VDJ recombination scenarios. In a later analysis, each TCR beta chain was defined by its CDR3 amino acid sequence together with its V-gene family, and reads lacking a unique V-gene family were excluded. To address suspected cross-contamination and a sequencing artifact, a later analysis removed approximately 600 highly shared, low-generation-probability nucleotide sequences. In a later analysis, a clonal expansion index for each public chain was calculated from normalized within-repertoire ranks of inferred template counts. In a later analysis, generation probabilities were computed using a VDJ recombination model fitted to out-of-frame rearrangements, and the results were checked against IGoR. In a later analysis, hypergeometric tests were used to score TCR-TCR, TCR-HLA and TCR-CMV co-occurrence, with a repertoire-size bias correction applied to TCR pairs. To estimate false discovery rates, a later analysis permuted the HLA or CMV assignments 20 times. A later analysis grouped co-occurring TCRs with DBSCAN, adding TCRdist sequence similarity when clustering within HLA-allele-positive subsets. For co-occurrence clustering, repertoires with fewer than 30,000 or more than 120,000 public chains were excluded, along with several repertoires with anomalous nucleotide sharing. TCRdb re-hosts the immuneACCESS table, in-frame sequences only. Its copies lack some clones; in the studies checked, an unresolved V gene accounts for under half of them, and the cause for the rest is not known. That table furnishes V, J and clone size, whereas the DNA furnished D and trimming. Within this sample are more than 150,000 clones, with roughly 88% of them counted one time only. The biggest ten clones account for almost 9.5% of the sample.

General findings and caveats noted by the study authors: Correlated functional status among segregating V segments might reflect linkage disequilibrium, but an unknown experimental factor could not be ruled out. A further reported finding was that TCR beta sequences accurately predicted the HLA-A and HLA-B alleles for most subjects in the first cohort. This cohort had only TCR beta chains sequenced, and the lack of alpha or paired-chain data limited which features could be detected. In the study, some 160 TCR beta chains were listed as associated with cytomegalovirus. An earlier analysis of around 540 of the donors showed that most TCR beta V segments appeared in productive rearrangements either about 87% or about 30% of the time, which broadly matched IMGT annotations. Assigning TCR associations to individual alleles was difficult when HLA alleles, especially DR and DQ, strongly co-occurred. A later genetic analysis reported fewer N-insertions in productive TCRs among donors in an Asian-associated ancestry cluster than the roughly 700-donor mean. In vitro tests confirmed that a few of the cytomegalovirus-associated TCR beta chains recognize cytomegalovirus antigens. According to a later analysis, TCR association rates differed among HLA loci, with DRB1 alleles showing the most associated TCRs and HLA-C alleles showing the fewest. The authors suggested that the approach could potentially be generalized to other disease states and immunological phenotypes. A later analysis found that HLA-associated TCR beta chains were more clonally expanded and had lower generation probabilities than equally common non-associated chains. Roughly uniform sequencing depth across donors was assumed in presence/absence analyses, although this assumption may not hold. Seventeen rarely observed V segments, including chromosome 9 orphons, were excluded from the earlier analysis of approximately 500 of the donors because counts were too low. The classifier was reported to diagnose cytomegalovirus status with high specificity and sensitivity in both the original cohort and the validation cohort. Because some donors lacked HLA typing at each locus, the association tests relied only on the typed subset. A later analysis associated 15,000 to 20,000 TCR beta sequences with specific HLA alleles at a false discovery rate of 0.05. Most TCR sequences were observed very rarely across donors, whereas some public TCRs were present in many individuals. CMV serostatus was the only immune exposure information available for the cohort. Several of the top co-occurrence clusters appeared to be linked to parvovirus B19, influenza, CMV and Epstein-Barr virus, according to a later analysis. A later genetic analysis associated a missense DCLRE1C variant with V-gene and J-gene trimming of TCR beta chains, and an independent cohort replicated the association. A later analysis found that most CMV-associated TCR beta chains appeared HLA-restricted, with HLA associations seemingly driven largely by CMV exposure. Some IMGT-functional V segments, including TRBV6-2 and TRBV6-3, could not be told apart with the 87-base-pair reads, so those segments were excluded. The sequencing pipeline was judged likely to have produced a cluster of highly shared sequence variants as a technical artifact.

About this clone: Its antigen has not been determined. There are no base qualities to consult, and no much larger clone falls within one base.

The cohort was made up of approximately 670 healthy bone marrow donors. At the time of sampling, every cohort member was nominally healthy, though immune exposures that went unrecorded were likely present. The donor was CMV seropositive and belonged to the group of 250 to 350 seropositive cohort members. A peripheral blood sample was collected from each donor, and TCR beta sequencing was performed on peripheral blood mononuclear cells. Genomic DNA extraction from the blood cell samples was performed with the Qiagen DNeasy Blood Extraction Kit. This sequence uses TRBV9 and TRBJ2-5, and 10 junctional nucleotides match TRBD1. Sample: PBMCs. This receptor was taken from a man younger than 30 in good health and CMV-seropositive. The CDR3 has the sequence CASSFEGDRGRGETQYF. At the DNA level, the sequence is TGTGCCAGCAGTTTCGAGGGGGACAGGGGTAGAGGAGAGACCCAGTACTTC.